This paragraph covers one TCR beta chain sequence. Antigen: not known. TCRdb's copy holds only in-frame clones and misses some; the assay was immunoSEQ multiplex PCR. The top ten hold 1.2% of the sample, which has under 120,000 clones, more than 85% seen once. This entry comes from a study of T cell responses to AZD1222 COVID-19 vaccine. General study points: Repertoires were obtained only post-peak T cell response. Clonal diversity may have been underestimated, and the donors were mostly white British, with more females than males.

The sample consisted of peripheral blood, taken on day 0 of AZD1222 vaccination. The sequence came from an adult in good health.

The CDR3 reads CATLPLGTVGYTF. The CDR3 bases are TGTGCCACCCTGCCCTTAGGGACAGTTGGCTACACCTTC. The genes are TRBV28 and TRBJ1-2; TRBD1 matches 7 bases. This CDR3 is built from 13 residues. Germline assignment: CDR1 MDHEN and CDR2 SYDVKM. The ends lost 10 bases at V and 7 bases at J; junction bases unmatched: 12.